This T cell receptor beta chain originates from a study of blood T cell repertoires in COVID-19. About the research overall: Acute-phase and convalescent COVID-19 samples originated in the United States, Italy and Spain. In each case, the material was cDNA or gDNA derived from T cells, B-cell-depleted T cells, or PBMCs.

Under the authors' procedure: Scientists estimated how many nucleated cells there were by amplifying reference gene primers. The data were produced by immunoSEQ multiplex PCR, yet TCRdb's version contains in-frame clones alone and is incomplete. Clonal size and the V and J genes are those of that table, whereas D and trimming came from the DNA. The sample lists 200,000 to 300,000 clones, around four fifths occurring once. The V and J ends lost 5 bases and 5 bases respectively, with 6 bases between them. Germline assignment: CDR1 SGHVS and CDR2 FQNEAQ. The CDR3 contains 11 residues. The TCR originated in a man aged 55 to 70 with acute or convalescent COVID-19. This chain uses TRBV7-8 with TRBJ2-5; D gene ambiguous. Sequenced input: peripheral blood. The CDR3, as DNA: TGTGCCAGCAGCCCCCGGGAGACCCAGTACTTC. Translating it yields CASSPRETQYF. Drawing the rest from reference TRBV7-8 and TRBJ2-5, the complete variable domain is GAGVSQSPRYKVAKRGQDVALRCDPISGHVSLFWYQQALGQGPEFLTYFQNEAQLDKSGLPSDRFFAERPEGSVSTLKIQRTQQEDSAVYLCASSPRETQYFGPGTRLLVL.